This T cell receptor (beta chain) derives from a study of T cell responses to AZD1222 COVID-19 vaccine. The study, taken as a whole, reports: The donors showed a predominance of white British ancestry and of females, with possible underestimation of clonal diversity. Researchers took repertoire samples only after the peak T cell response had come. Seropositive AZD1222 recipients at baseline numbered only six or seven.

As to this clone: Antigen specificity is unknown.

Sequenced by immunoSEQ multiplex PCR; TCRdb stores in-frame clones only, minus some. The data show about 130,000 clones, about 82% seen once. Per the germline V gene, CDR1 is KGHSY and CDR2 is FQNENV. V was trimmed by 2 bases and J by 2 bases, leaving 18 bases between them. This CDR3 contains 17 residues. The sample here was peripheral blood, taken on day 0 of AZD1222 vaccination. V is TRBV16 and J is TRBJ1-2; D gene unclear. The sequence derives from an adult in good health. The chain's CDR3 is CASSQGNGGSRNYGYTF. The CDR3 bases are TGTGCCAGCAGCCAAGGAAACGGTGGCAGCAGAAACTATGGCTACACCTTC. Full variable domain (outside the CDR3, taken from reference TRBV16 and TRBJ1-2): GEEVAQTPKHLVRGEGQKAKLYCAPIKGHSYVFWYQQVLKNEFKFLISFQNENVFDETGMPKERFSAKCLPNSPCSLEIQATKLEDSAVYFCASSQGNGGSRNYGYTFGSGTRLTVV.